This T cell receptor (beta chain) derives from a study of post-analysis software for immune sequencing data. Study-level findings and limits: Elevated frequency relative to controls characterized roughly 5 TRBV segments in patients, TRBV5-6, TRBV5-1 and TRBV20-1 among them.

As concerns this clonotype: The antigen remains unidentified.

CDR3 length: 14 residues. Trimming stripped 4 bases from V and 4 bases from J, with 12 bases between. Looked up from germline, CDR1 is SGHTA and CDR2 is FQGNSA. Included in the TCR beta cDNA libraries were unique molecular identifiers. TCRdb passed the PCR reads through MiXCR, listing each CDR3 protein once. Seen here are approximately 730,000 distinct CDR3 sequences, roughly 46% observed once, and the top ten hold 4% to 5%. V is TRBV7-2 and J is TRBJ2-3, with a weak D call TRBD2 (6 bases). Sequencing used blood. The source is a girl between 5 and 17 years old with multiple sclerosis. The CDR3 is CASSSMVAADTQYF. CDR3 bases: TGTGCCAGCAGCTCAATGGTAGCGGCAGATACGCAGTATTTT.